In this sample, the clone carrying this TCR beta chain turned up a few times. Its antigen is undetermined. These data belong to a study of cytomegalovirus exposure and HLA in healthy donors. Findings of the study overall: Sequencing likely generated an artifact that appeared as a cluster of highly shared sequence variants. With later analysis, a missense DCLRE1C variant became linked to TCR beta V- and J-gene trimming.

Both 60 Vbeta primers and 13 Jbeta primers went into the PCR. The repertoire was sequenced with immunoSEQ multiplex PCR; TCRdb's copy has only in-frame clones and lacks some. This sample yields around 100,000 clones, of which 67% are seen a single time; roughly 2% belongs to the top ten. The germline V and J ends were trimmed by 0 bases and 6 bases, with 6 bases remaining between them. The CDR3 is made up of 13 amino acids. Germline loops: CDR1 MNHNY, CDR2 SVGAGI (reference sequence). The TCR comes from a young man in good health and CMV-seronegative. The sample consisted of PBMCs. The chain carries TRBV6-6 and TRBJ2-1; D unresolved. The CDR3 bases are TGTGCCAGCAGTTACTCGGCAGGCAATGAGCAGTTCTTC. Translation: CASSYSAGNEQFF.